The clone carrying this T cell receptor (beta chain) was seen only a few times. The sample originates from a study of T cells after somatic rescue of genetic block. Libraries were prepared by immunoSEQ multiplex PCR; TCRdb keeps only in-frame clonotypes and omits some of them. In the table there are 15,000 or so clones, under 75% of which are singletons. Germline V gives CDR1 SGHAT, CDR2 FQNNGV. This CDR3 region has 13 residues. V lost 4 bases and J lost 6; bases outside the gene matches: 2. This receptor was taken from a boy younger than 18. This chain connects TRBV11-2 to TRBJ1-5; 8 positions match TRBD1. Sequenced: peripheral blood mononuclear cells (PBMCs). CDR3 sequence: CASSSDRAQPQHF. CDR3 in DNA: TGTGCCAGCAGCTCGGACAGGGCTCAGCCCCAGCATTTT.